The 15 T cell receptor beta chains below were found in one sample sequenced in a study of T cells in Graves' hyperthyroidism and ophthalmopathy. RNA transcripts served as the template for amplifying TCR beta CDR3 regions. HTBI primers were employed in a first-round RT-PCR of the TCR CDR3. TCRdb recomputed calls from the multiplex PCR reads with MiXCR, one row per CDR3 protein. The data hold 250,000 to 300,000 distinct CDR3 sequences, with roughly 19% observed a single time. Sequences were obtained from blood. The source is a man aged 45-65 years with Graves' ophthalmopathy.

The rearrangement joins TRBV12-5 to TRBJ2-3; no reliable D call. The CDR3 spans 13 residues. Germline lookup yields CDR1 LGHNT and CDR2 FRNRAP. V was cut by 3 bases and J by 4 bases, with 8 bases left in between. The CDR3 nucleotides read TGTGCTAGTGGTTTTTCCGGAGCAGATACGCAGTATTTT. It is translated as CASGFSGADTQYF. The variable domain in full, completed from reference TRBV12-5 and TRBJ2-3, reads DARVTQTPRHKVTEMGQEVTMRCQPILGHNTVFWYRQTMMQGLELLAYFRNRAPLDDSGMPKDRFSAEMPDATLATLKIQPSEPRDSAVYFCASGFSGADTQYFGPGTRLTVL.

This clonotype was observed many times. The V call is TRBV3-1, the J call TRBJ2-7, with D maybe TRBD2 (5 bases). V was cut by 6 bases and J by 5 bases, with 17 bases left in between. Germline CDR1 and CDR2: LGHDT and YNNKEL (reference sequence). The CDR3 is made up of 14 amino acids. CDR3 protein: CASSHGSGPHEQYF. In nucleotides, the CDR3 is TGTGCCAGCAGTCATGGGAGTGGTCCACACGAGCAGTACTTC.

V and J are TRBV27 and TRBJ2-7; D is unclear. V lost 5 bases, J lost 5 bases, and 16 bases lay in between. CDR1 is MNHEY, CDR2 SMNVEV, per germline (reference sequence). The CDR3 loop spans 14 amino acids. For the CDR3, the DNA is TGTGCCAGCAGTCCCGAATGGACGGGCCACGAGCAGTACTTC. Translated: CASSPEWTGHEQYF.

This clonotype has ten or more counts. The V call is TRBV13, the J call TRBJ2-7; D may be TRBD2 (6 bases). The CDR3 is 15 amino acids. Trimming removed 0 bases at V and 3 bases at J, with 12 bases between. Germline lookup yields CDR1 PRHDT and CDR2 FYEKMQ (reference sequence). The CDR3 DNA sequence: TGTGCCAGCAGCTTAGGCTCGGGAGCAGTCTACGAGCAGTACTTC. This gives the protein CASSLGSGAVYEQYF.

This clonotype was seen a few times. The CDR3 region is CASSLVIPWRDRGIRTYNSPLHF. CDR3 nucleotides: TGTGCCAGCAGCTTAGTGATTCCGTGGCGGGACAGGGGGATCCGGACCTATAATTCACCCCTCCACTTT. The chain combines TRBV7-2 with TRBJ1-6; 11 bases match TRBD1. There are 23 residues in the CDR3. The trim removed 1 base at V and 2 bases at J, leaving 19 bases unmatched. CDR1 and CDR2 from the germline V gene are SGHTA and FQGNSA.

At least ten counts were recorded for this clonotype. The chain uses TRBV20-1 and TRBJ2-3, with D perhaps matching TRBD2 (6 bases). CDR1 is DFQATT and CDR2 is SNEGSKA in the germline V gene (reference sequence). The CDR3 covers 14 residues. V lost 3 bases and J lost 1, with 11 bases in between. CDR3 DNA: TGCAGTGCTAGGGGGGGTCCGGGCACAGATACGCAGTATTTT. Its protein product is CSARGGPGTDTQYF.

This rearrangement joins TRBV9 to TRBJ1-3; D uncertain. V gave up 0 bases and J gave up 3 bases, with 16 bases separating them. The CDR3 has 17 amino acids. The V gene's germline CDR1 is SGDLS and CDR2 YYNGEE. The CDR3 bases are TGTGCCAGCAGCGTAGGGGCGGCAGTCCCTCGTGGAAACACCATATATTTT. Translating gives CASSVGAAVPRGNTIYF.

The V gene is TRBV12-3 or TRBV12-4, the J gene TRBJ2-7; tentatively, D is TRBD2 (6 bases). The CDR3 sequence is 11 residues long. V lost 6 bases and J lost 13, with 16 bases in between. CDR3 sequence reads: CASSGGGRQYF. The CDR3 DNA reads TGTGCCAGCAGCGGTGGTGGGAGGCAATACTTC.

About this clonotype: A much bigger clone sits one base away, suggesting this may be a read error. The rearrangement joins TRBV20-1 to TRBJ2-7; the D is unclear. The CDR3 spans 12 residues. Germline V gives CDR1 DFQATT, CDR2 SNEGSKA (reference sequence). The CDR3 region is CSAAADSYEQYF. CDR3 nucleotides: TGCAGCGCAGCCGCGGATAGTTACGAGCAGTACTTC.

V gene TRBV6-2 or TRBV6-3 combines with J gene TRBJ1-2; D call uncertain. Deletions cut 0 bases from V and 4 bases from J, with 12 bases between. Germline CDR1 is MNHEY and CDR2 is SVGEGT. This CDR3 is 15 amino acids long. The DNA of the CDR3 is TGTGCCAGCAGTTACTCAAACAGTCCTATCTATGGCTACACCTTC. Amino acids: CASSYSNSPIYGYTF.

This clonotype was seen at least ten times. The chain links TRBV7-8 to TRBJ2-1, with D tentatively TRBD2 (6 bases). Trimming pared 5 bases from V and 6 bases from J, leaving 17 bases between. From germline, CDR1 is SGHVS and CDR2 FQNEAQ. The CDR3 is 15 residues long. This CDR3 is CASSPPPPGGNEQFF. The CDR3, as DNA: TGTGCCAGCAGCCCCCCCCCCCCCGGGGGCAATGAGCAGTTCTTC.

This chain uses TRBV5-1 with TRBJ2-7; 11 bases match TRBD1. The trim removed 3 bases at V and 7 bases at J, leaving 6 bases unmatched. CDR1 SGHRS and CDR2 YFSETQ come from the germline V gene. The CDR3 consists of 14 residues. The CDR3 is CASSSGDRGAEQYF. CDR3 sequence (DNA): TGCGCCAGCAGCTCTGGGGACAGGGGGGCAGAGCAGTACTTC.

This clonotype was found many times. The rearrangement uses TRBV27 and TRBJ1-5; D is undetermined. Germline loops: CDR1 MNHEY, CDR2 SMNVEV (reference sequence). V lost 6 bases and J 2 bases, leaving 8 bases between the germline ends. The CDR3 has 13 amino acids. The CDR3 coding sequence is TGTGCCAGCAGCTTCGACCGCAATCAGCCCCAGCATTTT. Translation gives CASSFDRNQPQHF.

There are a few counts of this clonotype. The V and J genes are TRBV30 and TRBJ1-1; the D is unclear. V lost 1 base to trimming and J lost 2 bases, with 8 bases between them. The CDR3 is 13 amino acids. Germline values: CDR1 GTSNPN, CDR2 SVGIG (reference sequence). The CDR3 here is CAWSGTPNTEAFF. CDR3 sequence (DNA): TGTGCCTGGAGTGGAACTCCAAACACTGAAGCTTTCTTT.

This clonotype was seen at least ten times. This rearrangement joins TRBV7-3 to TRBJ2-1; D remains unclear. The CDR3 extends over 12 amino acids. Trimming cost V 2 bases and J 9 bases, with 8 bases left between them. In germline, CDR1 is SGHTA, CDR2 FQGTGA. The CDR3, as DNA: TGTGCCAGCAGCTTATGGGGAAGTGAGCAGTTCTTC. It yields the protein CASSLWGSEQFF.